The sequence of this T cell receptor (beta chain) was determined in a study of cytomegalovirus exposure and HLA in healthy donors. Background on the study: Falling in the Caucasian-associated ancestry cluster were 81% of 350 to 400 genotyped donors.

Points on this clone: Its antigen is still unknown. The junction shows a germline mismatch at one end, possibly a read error.

The CDR3 length is 18 residues. Germline CDR1 and CDR2: SGHDN and FVKESK. 13 Jbeta primers and 60 Vbeta primers were used for the PCR. Clones were read by immunoSEQ multiplex PCR, and TCRdb kept only the in-frame ones, dropping some. The sample records some 160,000 clones, roughly 79% being singletons. Study-wide results and limits: As a later analysis showed, a missense DCLRE1C variant was linked to trimming of TCR beta V- and J-genes.

The receptor was isolated from a man aged 35-49 years in good health and CMV-seronegative. The V gene is TRBV14, the J gene TRBJ2-4; D possibly corresponds to TRBD2 (5 bases). Sample: PBMCs. CDR3 in amino acids: CASSQAYGSVLAKNSQYF. The CDR3 DNA reads TGTGCCAGCAGCCAAGCATACGGTAGCGTTCTAGCCAAAAACAGTCAGTACTTC.